This T cell receptor beta chain emerged from a study of CD8 T cells in ankylosing spondylitis. TCRdb reprocessed the 5' RACE reads with MiXCR, giving one entry per CDR3 protein. The repertoire holds roughly 180,000 distinct CDR3 sequences, roughly 12% seen once, with about 29% in the top ten. The CDR3 length is 11 residues. The germline V gene encodes CDR1 MDHEN and CDR2 SYDVKM. The V end was cut by 11 bases, the J end by 6 bases, with 14 bases between. This clonotype was counted at least ten times. This TCR was recovered from a male donor with ankylosing spondylitis or in good health (not recorded which). This chain links TRBV28 with TRBJ2-7; the D is unclear. Material for sequencing was blood, either unsorted or a sorted T cell fraction (not recorded which). CDR3: CAGKNRSEQYF. The CDR3 region has the DNA TGTGCCGGCAAGAATCGGTCCGAGCAGTACTTC.